These 28 T cell receptor beta chains came from one sample sequenced in a study of blood T cells in healthy people across ages. Alongside a J-beta primer mix, a sample-barcoded 5' primer served in a second PCR lasting roughly 7 to 12 cycles. TCRdb re-derived calls from the 5' RACE reads in MiXCR, one entry per CDR3 protein. In the table there are hundreds of thousands of distinct CDR3 sequences, 24% of which are singletons. The same sample was also studied in work on T cells of mothers and their children.

Sequenced: blood. The receptors originated from a boy aged 5-17 years in good health.

The chain is built from TRBV29-1 and TRBJ2-7, with 7 positions matching TRBD1. The ends lost 4 bases at V and 3 bases at J; junction bases unmatched: 9. CDR3 length: 14 residues. Looked up from germline, CDR1 is SQVTM and CDR2 is ANQGSEA. The CDR3 loop reads CSVVPSGTVYEQYF. In nucleotides, the CDR3 is TGCAGCGTTGTACCCTCTGGGACAGTCTACGAGCAGTACTTC.

The V call is TRBV7-2, the J call TRBJ2-5; D remains ambiguous. Germline CDR1 reads SGHTA; CDR2 reads FQGNSA. V was shortened by 2 bases and J by 1 base, with 8 bases between the two germline ends. CDR3 length equals 14 residues. Here the CDR3 DNA reads TGTGCCAGCAGCTTATGGTCTTCCCAAGAGACCCAGTACTTC. Amino acid sequence: CASSLWSSQETQYF. Variable domain in full (rest from reference TRBV7-2 and TRBJ2-5): GAGVSQSPSNKVTEKGKDVELRCDPISGHTALYWYRQSLGQGLEFLIYFQGNSAPDKSGLPSDRFSAERTGGSVSTLTIQRTQQEDSAVYLCASSLWSSQETQYFGPGTRLLVL.

The CDR3 sequence: CSASTGGSARRETQYF. In nucleotides, the CDR3 is TGCAGTGCTAGTACAGGGGGCTCGGCGAGGAGAGAGACCCAGTACTTC. This rearrangement joins TRBV20-1 to TRBJ2-5; 9 nucleotides align to TRBD1. Germline V CDR1 and CDR2: DFQATT, SNEGSKA (reference sequence). With 3 bases clipped from V and 4 bases from J, the junction kept 12 bases outside the gene matches. This CDR3 is built from 16 residues.

The rearrangement joins TRBV29-1 to TRBJ2-5, with D possibly being TRBD1 or TRBD2 (11 bases each). The J call may not be correct, given that the DNA end is closer to TRBJ2-1. The CDR3 runs 21 residues. Germline loops: CDR1 SQVTM, CDR2 ANQGSEA. CDR3 DNA: TGCAGCGTTGAAGAAGGGAGGACAGGGGGCCGTCCGGGACTAGCGGACAATGAGCAGTTCTTC. Its translation is CSVEEGRTGGRPGLADNEQFF.

There are a few counts of this clonotype. The chain combines TRBV4-2 with TRBJ2-2; 8 positions match TRBD2. With V trimmed by 1 base and J by 3 bases, 4 bases remained unmatched. The CDR3 length is 16 residues. Germline CDR1 is LGHNA and CDR2 is YNFKEQ. CDR3 residues: CASSQVAREDTGELFF. The CDR3 bases are TGTGCCAGCAGCCAAGTAGCGCGGGAGGACACCGGGGAGCTGTTTTTT.

This chain connects TRBV10-3 to TRBJ1-3; D gene uncertain. V was clipped by 0 bases and J by 4 bases, with 4 bases between them. CDR3 size: 13 residues. CDR1 ENHRY and CDR2 SYGVKD come from the germline V gene. The CDR3 reads CAISESGGNTIYF. DNA of the CDR3: TGTGCCATCAGTGAGTCGGGAGGAAACACCATATATTTT.

This clonotype was detected a few times. The chain is built from TRBV4-3 and TRBJ2-1; D not resolved. Germline values: CDR1 LGHNA, CDR2 YSLEER. The CDR3 consists of 13 residues. The V and J ends lost 0 bases and 4 bases respectively, with 4 bases between them. CDR3 nucleotides: TGCGCCAGCAGCCAAGAGGCATACAATGAGCAGTTCTTC. This gives the protein CASSQEAYNEQFF.

The table lists this clonotype with a count of one. This chain uses TRBV4-3 with TRBJ1-2; TRBD1 agrees at 9 bases. Germline CDR1 is LGHNA and CDR2 is YSLEER. V shed 2 bases, J shed 8 bases, and the junction held 12 bases outside the gene matches. CDR3 size: 16 residues. CDR3 coding DNA: TGCGCCAGCAGCCAAAAGTCTCGGGACAGGGATCGCGGCTACACCTTC. Its protein product is CASSQKSRDRDRGYTF.

The table lists this clonotype with a few counts. V gene TRBV28 combines with J gene TRBJ2-7; TRBD1 is a possible D gene (7 bases). The V gene lost 8 bases and the J gene lost 2 bases, with 13 bases spanning the gap. The CDR3 length is 13 residues. The germline CDR1 and CDR2 sequences are MDHEN and SYDVKM. CDR3 loop: CASARGTAYEQYF. Written as DNA, the CDR3 is TGTGCCAGCGCTCGCGGGACAGCCTACGAGCAGTACTTC.

This clonotype has more than one count but fewer than ten. This chain joins TRBV10-3 and TRBJ2-5; D call uncertain. The end of the DNA aligns better with TRBJ2-1, so the J call may be wrong. Germline V gives CDR1 ENHRY, CDR2 SYGVKD. The CDR3 covers 15 residues. The CDR3 spells CAISDGPRESNEQFF. DNA for the CDR3: TGTGCCATCAGTGACGGACCACGAGAATCTAATGAGCAGTTCTTC.

This clonotype turned up a few times. This chain links TRBV15 with TRBJ2-1, with no clear D. The DNA end is a closer match to TRBJ2-5, so the J assignment may be wrong. Germline V lookup: CDR1 LNHNV, CDR2 YYDKDF (reference sequence). This CDR3 has 12 residues. In DNA, the CDR3 is TGTGCCACCAGCAGACCGGAAGAGACCCAGTACTTC. The encoded protein is CATSRPEETQYF.

The sample holds many counts of this clonotype. The V gene is TRBV11-2, the J gene TRBJ2-7, with 11 positions matching TRBD2. Germline loops: CDR1 SGHAT, CDR2 FQNNGV. The CDR3 has 18 residues. Losses at the gene ends were 5 bases for V and 1 base for J; bases not matched to a gene: 13. The CDR3 DNA reads TGTGCCAGCAGCCTACAATTTACTAGCGGGAGTTCTTCCTACGAGCAGTACTTC. Amino acid sequence: CASSLQFTSGSSSYEQYF.

The chain is built from TRBV29-1 and TRBJ1-4; D perhaps matches TRBD1 (5 bases). CDR3 size: 12 residues. The V gene lost 8 bases and the J gene lost 7 bases, with 14 bases spanning the gap. CDR1 SQVTM and CDR2 ANQGSEA come from the germline V gene. The CDR3 nucleotides are TGCAGCTTCCGGCAGGGTGGTGAAAAACTGTTTTTT. Residues: CSFRQGGEKLFF.

The rearrangement uses TRBV6-4 and TRBJ2-5; D unclear. The DNA end is more similar to TRBJ2-1, so the J call may be wrong. The CDR3 length is 14 residues. Germline values: CDR1 MRHNA, CDR2 SNTAGT. In nucleotides, the CDR3 is TGTGCCAGCAGAACCCCCGGGCTTACCCGCCCTCAGTTCTTC. It yields the protein CASRTPGLTRPQFF.

The rearrangement links TRBV11-3 to TRBJ2-7; 9 positions agree with TRBD2. The J call may not be correct, given that the DNA end is closer to TRBJ2-1. This CDR3 contains 15 residues. Germline values: CDR1 SGHNT, CDR2 YENEEA. CDR3 nucleotide sequence: TGTGCCAGCAGCTCAGAGCTAGCGGGACGGGATGAGCAGTTCTTC. Translated, it gives CASSSELAGRDEQFF.

This clonotype was found a few times. The rearrangement uses TRBV20-1 and TRBJ2-5, with TRBD2 matching over 7 bases. The closer fit of TRBJ2-1 to the DNA end suggests the J call may be wrong. Per the germline V gene, CDR1 is DFQATT and CDR2 is SNEGSKA (reference sequence). The CDR3 is 14 amino acids. This CDR3 is CSAKPRGNLAEQFF. The CDR3 coding sequence is TGCAGTGCTAAGCCGCGGGGGAATCTAGCTGAGCAGTTCTTC.

Written as DNA, the CDR3 is TGTGCCAGCAGCCAAGACGGGAAGACAGATACGCAGTATTTT. The encoded protein is CASSQDGKTDTQYF. The chain couples TRBV4-2 to TRBJ2-3, with D maybe TRBD2 (5 bases). The CDR3 is 14 residues long. In germline, CDR1 is LGHNA, CDR2 YNFKEQ. Trimming took off 0 bases at V and 3 bases at J, with 7 bases between the two ends.

The rearrangement uses TRBV7-9 and TRBJ1-4, with D unclear. Trimming removed 1 base from V and 5 bases from J, with 8 bases in between. The CDR3 loop spans 14 amino acids. CDR1 and CDR2 (germline): SEHNR, FQNEAQ (reference sequence). The CDR3 protein is CASSLGAGNEKLFF. Here the CDR3 DNA reads TGTGCCAGCAGCTTAGGGGCGGGCAATGAAAAACTGTTTTTT.

This clonotype was detected a few times. The DNA of the CDR3 is TGTGCCAGCAGTTTAGGCCGACAGACTGGCTACACCTTC. Translated, it gives CASSLGRQTGYTF. This chain links TRBV27 with TRBJ1-2, with D tentatively TRBD1 (5 bases). CDR1 is MNHEY, CDR2 SMNVEV, per germline (reference sequence). The CDR3 covers 13 residues. V lost 2 bases and J lost 7, with 11 bases in between.

The chain employs TRBV4-3 and TRBJ1-6; D unclear. Germline CDR1 reads LGHNA; CDR2 reads YSLEER. The V and J ends lost 0 bases and 0 bases respectively, with 9 bases between them. This CDR3 region has 17 residues. The CDR3 is CASSQEVLSSYNSPLHF. The CDR3 coding sequence is TGCGCCAGCAGCCAAGAGGTCCTCAGCTCCTATAATTCACCCCTCCACTTT.

This clonotype was counted only a few times. The CDR3 region is CASPGTDLMNTEAFF. The CDR3 DNA is TGTGCCAGCCCCGGGACAGATTTGATGAACACTGAAGCTTTCTTT. This sequence joins TRBV7-9 and TRBJ1-1; 7 bases are a match to TRBD1. The germline gives CDR1 SEHNR, CDR2 FQNEAQ (reference sequence). The ends lost 8 bases at V and 0 bases at J; junction bases unmatched: 9. The CDR3 length is 15 residues.

The chain joins TRBV6-5 to TRBJ2-7; 9 positions agree with TRBD2. CDR3 length: 15 residues. V dropped 0 bases and J dropped 3; count of bases not matched to a gene: 3. The germline V gene encodes CDR1 MNHEY and CDR2 SVGAGI. Here the CDR3 reads CASSYSTSGNYEQYF. In DNA form, the CDR3 reads TGTGCCAGCAGTTACTCGACTAGCGGAAACTACGAGCAGTACTTC.

This clonotype was seen only a few times. The DNA for the CDR3 is TGTGCCAGCTCACCTCAGGGACAGGGAACTAATGAAAAACTGTTTTTT. It specifies CASSPQGQGTNEKLFF. V is TRBV18 and J is TRBJ1-4; TRBD1 matches 9 bases. Germline loops: CDR1 KGHSH, CDR2 LQKENI. The CDR3 runs to 16 residues. J was trimmed by 1 base and V by 3 bases; bases with no gene match: 3.

This clonotype was counted only a few times. This chain links TRBV15 with TRBJ2-3; D gene ambiguous. This CDR3 has 12 residues. Looked up from germline, CDR1 is LNHNV and CDR2 is YYDKDF (reference sequence). Trimming took 0 bases from V and 6 from J, leaving 4 bases between them. CDR3 protein: CATSRDGDTQYF. CDR3 DNA: TGTGCCACCAGCAGAGATGGGGATACGCAGTATTTT.

The J gene is TRBJ1-4, the V gene TRBV9; a possible D gene is TRBD1 (6 bases). Germline V lookup: CDR1 SGDLS, CDR2 YYNGEE. Trimming removed 3 bases from V and 6 bases from J, with 12 bases in between. There are 14 residues in the CDR3. In nucleotides, the CDR3 is TGTGCCAGCAGCGCCAGGAACAGGGATGAAAAACTGTTTTTT. Residues: CASSARNRDEKLFF.

The V call is TRBV6-5, the J call TRBJ2-2; either TRBD1 or TRBD2 may supply D (5 bases each). The CDR3 runs to 14 residues. V gave up 2 bases and J gave up 8 bases, with 12 bases separating them. CDR1 and CDR2 (germline): MNHEY, SVGAGI. The CDR3 coding sequence is TGTGCCAGCAGTTACGTACTAGGGGCTGGGGAGCTGTTTTTT. Protein sequence: CASSYVLGAGELFF.

J is TRBJ2-6 and V is TRBV6-6; D gene ambiguous. The ends were cut back, 8 bases at V and 2 bases at J, with 13 bases in the middle. Germline CDR1 reads MNHNY; CDR2 reads SVGAGI (reference sequence). The CDR3 is made up of 15 amino acids. The CDR3 here is CASCLKAPGANVLTF. As DNA, the CDR3 is TGTGCCAGCTGCCTGAAGGCTCCTGGGGCCAACGTCCTGACTTTC.

A word on this clonotype: The junction does not match germline at one end; this may be a read error. The V call is TRBV7-9, the J call TRBJ2-5; D gene ambiguous. The CDR3 contains 12 residues. Looked up from germline, CDR1 is SEHNR and CDR2 is FQNEAQ (reference sequence). The CDR3 DNA sequence: TGCGCCAGCAGCTTAGAAGCGGAGACCCAGTACTTC. It yields the protein CASSLEAETQYF. The whole variable domain, remainder taken from reference TRBV7-9 and TRBJ2-5, is DTGVSQNPRHKITKRGQNVTFRCDPISEHNRLYWYRQTLGQGPEFLTYFQNEAQLEKSRLLSDRFSAERPKGSFSTLEIQRTEQGDSAMYLCASSLEAETQYFGPGTRLLVL.